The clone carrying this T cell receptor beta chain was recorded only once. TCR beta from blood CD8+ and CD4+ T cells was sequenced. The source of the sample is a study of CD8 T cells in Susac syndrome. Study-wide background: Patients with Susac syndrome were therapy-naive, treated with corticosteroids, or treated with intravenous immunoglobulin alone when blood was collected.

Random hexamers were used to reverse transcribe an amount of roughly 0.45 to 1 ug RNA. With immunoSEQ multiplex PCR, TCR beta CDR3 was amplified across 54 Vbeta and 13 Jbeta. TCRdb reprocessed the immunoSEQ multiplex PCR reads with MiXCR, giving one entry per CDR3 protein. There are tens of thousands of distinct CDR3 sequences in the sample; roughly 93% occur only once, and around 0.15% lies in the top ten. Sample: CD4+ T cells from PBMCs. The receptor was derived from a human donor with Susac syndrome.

The CDR3 loop reads CSAVTGNTIYF. The CDR3 coding sequence is TGCAGTGCTGTTACCGGAAACACCATATATTTT. The chain couples TRBV20-1 to TRBJ1-3; the D is unclear. Germline assignment: CDR1 DFQATT and CDR2 SNEGSKA (reference sequence). The CDR3 is 11 amino acids. V lost 5 bases and J lost 4, with 6 bases in between.